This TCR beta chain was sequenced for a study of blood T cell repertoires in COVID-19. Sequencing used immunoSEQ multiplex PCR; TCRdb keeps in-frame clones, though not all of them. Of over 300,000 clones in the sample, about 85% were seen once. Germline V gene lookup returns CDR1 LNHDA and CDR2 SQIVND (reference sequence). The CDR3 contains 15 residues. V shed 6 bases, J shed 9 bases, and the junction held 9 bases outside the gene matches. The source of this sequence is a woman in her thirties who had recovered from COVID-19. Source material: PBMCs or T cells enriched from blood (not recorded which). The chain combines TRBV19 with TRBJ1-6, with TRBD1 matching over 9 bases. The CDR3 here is CASRYYRDRVSPLHF. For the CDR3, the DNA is TGTGCCAGTAGATACTACCGGGACAGGGTTTCACCCCTCCACTTT.